This entry lists 23 T cell receptor beta chains sequenced from one sample in a study of shared clonotypes between healthy human individuals. TCRdb's table, derived via immunoSEQ multiplex PCR, lists solely in-frame clones and lacks some. The sample records around 430,000 clones, roughly three quarters being singletons. The sequencing sample was made of PBMCs. The source is a woman between 35 and 50 years old in good health. Some clones in this sample may be carry-over from other donors' samples.

This clone was observed at least ten times. The chain recombines TRBV7-8 with TRBJ1-1; D is unresolved. Looked up from germline, CDR1 is SGHVS and CDR2 is FQNEAQ. Deletions cut 10 bases from V and 1 base from J, with 16 bases between. The CDR3 has 14 amino acids. CDR3 in DNA: TGTGCCACCAAAAGAGGTACGGGGAACACTGAAGCTTTCTTT. Its translation is CATKRGTGNTEAFF.

The CDR3 region is CSVVGGESYEQYF. The CDR3 DNA follows: TGCAGCGTTGTGGGGGGCGAGTCCTACGAGCAGTACTTC. The rearrangement joins TRBV29-1 to TRBJ2-7, with D perhaps given as TRBD1 or TRBD2 (6 bases each). Trimming took 4 bases from V and 1 from J, leaving 11 bases between them. Germline CDR1 SQVTM, CDR2 ANQGSEA. The CDR3 extends over 13 amino acids.

The chain links TRBV9 to TRBJ2-5; 12 bases line up with TRBD2. V lost 1 base, J lost 4 bases, and 5 bases stayed unmatched. The CDR3 consists of 16 residues. The germline CDR1 and CDR2 sequences are SGDLS and YYNGEE. The CDR3 reads CASSVRTSGIGETQYF. The CDR3 DNA sequence: TGTGCCAGCAGCGTAAGGACTAGCGGGATAGGAGAGACCCAGTACTTC.

The chain has TRBV14 and TRBJ1-2; weak D call: TRBD1 (5 bases). Germline lookup yields CDR1 SGHDN and CDR2 FVKESK. The CDR3 spans 16 residues. Deletions cut 4 bases from V and 1 base from J, with 16 bases between. The CDR3 DNA follows: TGTGCCAGCAGCCTTAATTCGGGACGGCTTAACTATGGCTACACCTTC. Its protein is CASSLNSGRLNYGYTF.

The rearrangement uses TRBV2 and TRBJ2-1; 7 nucleotides align to TRBD2. V gave up 4 bases and J gave up 10 bases; unmatched junction bases: 10. CDR1 SNHLY and CDR2 FYNNEI come from the germline V gene. CDR3 size: 14 residues. CDR3 amino acids: CASSVNREAGEQFF. The CDR3 DNA reads TGTGCCAGCAGTGTTAATCGGGAGGCAGGCGAGCAGTTCTTC. Variable domain in full (rest from reference TRBV2 and TRBJ2-1): EPEVTQTPSHQVTQMGQEVILRCVPISNHLYFYWYRQILGQKVEFLVSFYNNEISEKSEIFDDQFSVERPDGSNFTLKIRSTKLEDSAMYFCASSVNREAGEQFFGPGTRLTVL.

Ten or more counts support this clone. This chain connects TRBV29-1 to TRBJ1-2, with D tentatively TRBD1 (5 bases). CDR1 SQVTM and CDR2 ANQGSEA come from the germline V gene. Trimming took 0 bases from V and 8 from J, leaving 16 bases between them. The CDR3 length is 14 residues. CDR3: CSVEDEGRAGGYTF. Here the CDR3 DNA reads TGCAGCGTTGAAGATGAGGGCAGGGCAGGCGGCTACACCTTC.

The rearrangement uses TRBV7-8 and TRBJ2-2; a weak D match, TRBD2 (5 bases). V was trimmed by 4 bases and J by 0 bases, leaving 12 bases between them. Germline-derived CDR1 and CDR2 are SGHVS and FQNEAQ. The CDR3 is 16 amino acids. CDR3 nucleotides: TGTGCCAGCAGCTCGCTAGCTGCCGCGAACACCGGGGAGCTGTTTTTT. Encoded protein: CASSSLAAANTGELFF.

The V call is TRBV2, the J call TRBJ2-1; 10 bases are shared with TRBD2. Germline-derived CDR1 and CDR2 are SNHLY and FYNNEI. The CDR3 length is 15 residues. V was clipped by 6 bases and J by 5 bases; unmatched bases: 7. In DNA form, the CDR3 reads TGTGCCAGCAGGTTACTAGCGGGAATGAACAATGAGCAGTTCTTC. Translation: CASRLLAGMNNEQFF.

V gene TRBV9 combines with J gene TRBJ2-3, with 9 bases aligning to TRBD2. Germline V gene data show CDR1 as SGDLS and CDR2 as YYNGEE. This CDR3 comprises 15 residues. Losses at the gene ends were 4 bases for V and 1 base for J; bases not matched to a gene: 4. The CDR3 DNA is TGTGCCAGCAGCTCCCGGACTAGCGGCACAGATACGCAGTATTTT. Protein product: CASSSRTSGTDTQYF. Filled out from reference TRBV9 and TRBJ2-3, the complete variable domain reads DSGVTQTPKHLITATGQRVTLRCSPRSGDLSVYWYQQSLDQGLQFLIQYYNGEERAKGNILERFSAQQFPDLHSELNLSSLELGDSALYFCASSSRTSGTDTQYFGPGTRLTVL.

This clone was seen a handful of times. The chain couples TRBV29-1 to TRBJ1-4, with 10 bases fitting TRBD1. Unmatched junction bases numbered 5, after V lost 6 bases and J lost 7 bases. CDR3 size: 13 residues. The V gene's germline CDR1 is SQVTM and CDR2 ANQGSEA. The CDR3 nucleotides read TGCAGCGTCCGGACAGGGGGGAGTGAAAAACTGTTTTTT. This gives the protein CSVRTGGSEKLFF.

This clone was detected a few times. The rearrangement uses TRBV7-8 and TRBJ1-2; no firm D call. The ends were cut back, 8 bases at V and 5 bases at J, with 12 bases in the middle. Germline values: CDR1 SGHVS, CDR2 FQNEAQ. The CDR3 has 12 amino acids. The CDR3 loop reads CASGRDVYGYTF. The CDR3 DNA is TGTGCCAGCGGGCGGGATGTATATGGCTACACCTTC.

The J gene is TRBJ2-7, the V gene TRBV25-1; 9 nucleotides align to TRBD1. V lost 7 bases, J lost 4 bases, and 5 bases stayed unmatched. The germline V gene encodes CDR1 MGHDK and CDR2 SYGVNS. The length of the CDR3 is 13 residues. In DNA form, the CDR3 reads TGTGCCAGCAAGGGACAGGGTCTTTACGAGCAGTACTTC. This gives the protein CASKGQGLYEQYF.

This clone was picked up many times. V usage is TRBV19 and J usage is TRBJ1-5, with D unresolved. The CDR3 sequence is 12 residues long. The V gene's germline CDR1 is LNHDA and CDR2 SQIVND (reference sequence). The germline V and J ends were trimmed by 5 bases and 6 bases, with 8 bases remaining between them. CDR3 amino acids: CASSLLFQPQHF. The CDR3 DNA is TGTGCCAGTAGTCTATTATTTCAGCCCCAGCATTTT.

In its sample, this clone was seen a few times. The chain combines TRBV18 with TRBJ2-7; 11 bases are shared with TRBD2. Germline CDR1 reads KGHSH; CDR2 reads LQKENI. Trimming cost V 3 bases and J 3 bases; bases outside gene matches: 7. The CDR3 runs to 16 residues. CDR3 coding DNA: TGTGCCAGCTCACCGGGACTAGCGGAGAAGAACTACGAGCAGTACTTC. Its translation: CASSPGLAEKNYEQYF.

This clone came up a few times. The J gene is TRBJ2-3, the V gene TRBV25-1, with D uncertain. In germline, CDR1 is MGHDK, CDR2 SYGVNS. Trimming pared 1 base from V and 6 bases from J, leaving 5 bases between. The CDR3 covers 12 residues. The CDR3 DNA is TGTGCCAGCAGTGAATCGCGGGATACGCAGTATTTT. Amino acid sequence: CASSESRDTQYF. Based on the CDR3 plus reference TRBV25-1 and TRBJ2-3, the full variable domain is EADIYQTPRYLVIGTGKKITLECSQTMGHDKMYWYQQDPGMELHLIHYSYGVNSTEKGDLSSESTVSRIRTEHFPLTLESARPSHTSQYLCASSESRDTQYFGPGTRLTVL.

The chain links TRBV4-1 to TRBJ2-5; no clear D. Deletions cut 0 bases from V and 1 base from J, with 9 bases between. CDR3 length: 15 amino acids. CDR1 MGHRA and CDR2 YSYEKL come from the germline V gene. The CDR3 nucleotides are TGCGCCAGCAGCCAAGAAGTCGCTAGCCAAGAGACCCAGTACTTC. Its protein product is CASSQEVASQETQYF.

The chain recombines TRBV5-4 with TRBJ2-1; D possibly corresponds to TRBD2 (6 bases). With 0 bases removed from V and 3 bases from J, the gap between germline ends came to 10 bases. CDR3 length: 15 residues. The germline gives CDR1 SGHNT, CDR2 YYREEE (reference sequence). DNA for the CDR3: TGTGCCAGCAGCTTGGGAGCTAGCGACTACAATGAGCAGTTCTTC. It is translated as CASSLGASDYNEQFF. Filled out from reference TRBV5-4 and TRBJ2-1, the complete variable domain reads ETGVTQSPTHLIKTRGQQVTLRCSSQSGHNTVSWYQQALGQGPQFIFQYYREEENGRGNFPPRFSGLQFPNYSSELNVNALELDDSALYLCASSLGASDYNEQFFGPGTRLTVL.

The chain employs TRBV29-1 and TRBJ1-4, with 10 bases fitting TRBD1. Trimming removed 3 bases from V and 7 bases from J; junction bases left unmatched: 2. CDR1 and CDR2 from the germline V gene are SQVTM and ANQGSEA. The CDR3 sequence is 13 residues long. As DNA, the CDR3 is TGCAGCGTTGAGGACAGGGGGAGTGAAAAACTGTTTTTT. Translating it yields CSVEDRGSEKLFF.

The chain recombines TRBV28 with TRBJ2-5, with 7 bases identical to TRBD2. The CDR3 spans 16 residues. Germline lookup yields CDR1 MDHEN and CDR2 SYDVKM. Trimming took 6 bases from V and 5 from J; bases not matched to a gene: 15. The CDR3 region is CASRRSSAGVRETQYF. The CDR3 DNA is TGTGCCAGCAGGAGGTCTTCGGCGGGAGTTCGGGAGACCCAGTACTTC.

V usage is TRBV19 and J usage is TRBJ2-3, with 10 bases that match TRBD2. V dropped 4 bases and J dropped 3; count of bases not matched to a gene: 7. Germline V gene lookup returns CDR1 LNHDA and CDR2 SQIVND (reference sequence). This CDR3 has 16 amino acids. CDR3 nucleotides: TGTGCCAGTAGTACCAGGACTAGCGGACGTACAGATACGCAGTATTTT. Protein sequence: CASSTRTSGRTDTQYF.

The table lists this clone with a few counts. Other DNA sequences within the sample encode an identical CDR3. The rearrangement joins TRBV18 to TRBJ1-1; tentatively, D is TRBD1 (5 bases). CDR1 is KGHSH and CDR2 is LQKENI in the germline V gene. The CDR3 runs 15 residues. The germline V and J ends were trimmed by 3 bases and 1 base, with 12 bases remaining between them. The CDR3 sequence is CASSPQGVGNTEAFF. CDR3 DNA sequence: TGTGCCAGCTCACCTCAGGGAGTTGGGAACACTGAAGCTTTCTTT.

The chain is built from TRBV6-6 and TRBJ2-1, with D possibly being TRBD2 (5 bases). The V and J ends lost 4 bases and 0 bases respectively, with 10 bases between them. The germline gives CDR1 MNHNY, CDR2 SVGAGI (reference sequence). The CDR3 sequence is 15 residues long. DNA of the CDR3: TGTGCCAGCAGTTTCACGGGATCCTCCTACAATGAGCAGTTCTTC. Protein sequence: CASSFTGSSYNEQFF.

J is TRBJ2-3 and V is TRBV30, with D perhaps TRBD1 (6 bases). Trimming took off 2 bases at V and 3 bases at J, with 12 bases between the two ends. Germline CDR1 is GTSNPN and CDR2 is SVGIG (reference sequence). The CDR3 extends over 14 amino acids. CDR3 in DNA: TGTGCCTGGAGTTGGGGCAGGGGTACAGATACGCAGTATTTT. Translating gives CAWSWGRGTDTQYF.